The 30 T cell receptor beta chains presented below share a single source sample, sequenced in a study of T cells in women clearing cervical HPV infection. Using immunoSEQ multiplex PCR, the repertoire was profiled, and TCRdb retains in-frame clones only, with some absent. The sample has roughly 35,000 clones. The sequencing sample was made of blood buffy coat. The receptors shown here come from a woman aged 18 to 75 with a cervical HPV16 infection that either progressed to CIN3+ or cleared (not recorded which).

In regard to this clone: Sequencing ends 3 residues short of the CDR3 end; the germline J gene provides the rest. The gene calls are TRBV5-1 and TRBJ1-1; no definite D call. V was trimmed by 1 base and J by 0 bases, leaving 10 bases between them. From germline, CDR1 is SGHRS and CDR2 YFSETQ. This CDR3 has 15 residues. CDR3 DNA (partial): TGCGCCAGCAGCTTGAACAGCCCGATGAACACTGAA. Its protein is CASSLNSPMNTE. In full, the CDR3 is CASSLNSPMNTEAFF.

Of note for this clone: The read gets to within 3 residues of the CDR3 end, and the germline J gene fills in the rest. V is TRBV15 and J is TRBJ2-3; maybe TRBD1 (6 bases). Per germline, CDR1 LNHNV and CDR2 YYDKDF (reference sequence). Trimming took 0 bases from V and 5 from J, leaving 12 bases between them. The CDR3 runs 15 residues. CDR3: CATSRDHRAQDTQYF. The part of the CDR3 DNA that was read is TGTGCCACCAGCAGAGATCACAGGGCCCAAGATACG.

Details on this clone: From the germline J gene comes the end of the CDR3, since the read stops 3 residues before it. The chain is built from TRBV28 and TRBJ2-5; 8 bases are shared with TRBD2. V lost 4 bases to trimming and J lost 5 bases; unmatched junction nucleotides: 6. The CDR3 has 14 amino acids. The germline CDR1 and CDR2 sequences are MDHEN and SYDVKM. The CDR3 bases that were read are TGTGCCAGCAGTTCCTCGGGCGGGGGGGAGACC. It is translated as CASSSSGGGET. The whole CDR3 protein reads CASSSSGGGETQYF.

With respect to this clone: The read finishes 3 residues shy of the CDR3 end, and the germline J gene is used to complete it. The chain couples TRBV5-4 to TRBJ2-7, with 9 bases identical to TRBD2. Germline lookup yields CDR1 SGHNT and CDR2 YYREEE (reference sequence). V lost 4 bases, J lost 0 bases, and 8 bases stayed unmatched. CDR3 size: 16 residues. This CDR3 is CASSGPSGTSSYEQYF. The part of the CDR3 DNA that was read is TGTGCCAGCAGCGGCCCTAGCGGGACGAGCTCCTACGAG. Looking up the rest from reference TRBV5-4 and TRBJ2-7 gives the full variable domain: ETGVTQSPTHLIKTRGQQVTLRCSSQSGHNTVSWYQQALGQGPQFIFQYYREEENGRGNFPPRFSGLQFPNYSSELNVNALELDDSALYLCASSGPSGTSSYEQYFGPGTRLTVT.

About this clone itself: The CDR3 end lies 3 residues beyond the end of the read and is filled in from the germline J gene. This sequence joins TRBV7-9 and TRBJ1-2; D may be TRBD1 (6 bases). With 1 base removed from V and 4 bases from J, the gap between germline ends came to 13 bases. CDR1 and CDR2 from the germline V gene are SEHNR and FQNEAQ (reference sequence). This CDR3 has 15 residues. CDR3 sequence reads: CASSLGGQSFYGYTF. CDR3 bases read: TGTGCCAGCAGCTTAGGAGGACAGTCATTCTATGGC.

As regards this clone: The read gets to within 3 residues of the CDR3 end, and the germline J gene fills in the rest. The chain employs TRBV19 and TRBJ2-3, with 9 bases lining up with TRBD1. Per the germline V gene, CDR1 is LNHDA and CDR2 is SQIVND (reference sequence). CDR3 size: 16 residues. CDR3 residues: CASSTGTGLIGETQYF. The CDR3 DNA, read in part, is TGTGCCAGTAGTACCGGGACAGGGTTAATTGGGGAGACG. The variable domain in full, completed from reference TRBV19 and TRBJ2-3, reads DGGITQSPKYLFRKEGQNVTLSCEQNLNHDAMYWYRQDPGQGLRLIYYSQIVNDFQKGDIAEGYSVSREKKESFPLTVTSAQKNPTAFYLCASSTGTGLIGETQYFGPGTRLTVL.

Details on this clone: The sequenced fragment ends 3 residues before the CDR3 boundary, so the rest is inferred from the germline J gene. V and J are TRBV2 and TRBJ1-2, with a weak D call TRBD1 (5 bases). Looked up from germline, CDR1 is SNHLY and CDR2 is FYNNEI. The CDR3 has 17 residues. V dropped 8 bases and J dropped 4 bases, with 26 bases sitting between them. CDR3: CASGPTGLTLGVYGYTF. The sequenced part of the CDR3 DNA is TGTGCCAGCGGTCCCACAGGTCTTACACTTGGCGTCTATGGC.

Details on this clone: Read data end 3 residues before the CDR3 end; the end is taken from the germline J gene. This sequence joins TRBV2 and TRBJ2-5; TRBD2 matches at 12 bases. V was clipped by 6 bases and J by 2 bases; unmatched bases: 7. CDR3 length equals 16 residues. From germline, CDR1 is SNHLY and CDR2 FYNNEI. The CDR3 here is CASRLAGGRGQETQYF. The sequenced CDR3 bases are TGTGCCAGCAGGCTAGCGGGGGGGCGGGGACAAGAGACC.

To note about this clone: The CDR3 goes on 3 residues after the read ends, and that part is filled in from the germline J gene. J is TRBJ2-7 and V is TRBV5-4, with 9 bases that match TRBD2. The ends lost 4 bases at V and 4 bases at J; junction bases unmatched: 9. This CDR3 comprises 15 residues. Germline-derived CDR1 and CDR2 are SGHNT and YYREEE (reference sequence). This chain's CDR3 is CASSQKRGAAYEQYF. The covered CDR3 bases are TGTGCCAGCAGCCAAAAGCGGGGGGCGGCTTACGAG.

The CDR3 DNA, read in part, is TGTGCCAGCTCACCAGGGGCTGGGGTCGATTCACCG. Its translation: CASSPGAGVDSP. The complete CDR3 reads CASSPGAGVDSPLFF. The chain recombines TRBV18 with TRBJ2-2, with D perhaps TRBD1 (5 bases). Sequencing ends 3 residues short of the CDR3 end; the germline J gene provides the rest. CDR3 length: 15 amino acids. Looked up from germline, CDR1 is KGHSH and CDR2 is LQKENI. Complete variable domain (other parts from reference TRBV18 and TRBJ2-2): NAGVMQNPRHLVRRRGQEARLRCSPMKGHSHVYWYRQLPEEGLKFMVYLQKENIIDESGMPKERFSAEFPKEGPSILRIQQVVRGDSAAYFCASSPGAGVDSPLFFGEGSRLTVL.

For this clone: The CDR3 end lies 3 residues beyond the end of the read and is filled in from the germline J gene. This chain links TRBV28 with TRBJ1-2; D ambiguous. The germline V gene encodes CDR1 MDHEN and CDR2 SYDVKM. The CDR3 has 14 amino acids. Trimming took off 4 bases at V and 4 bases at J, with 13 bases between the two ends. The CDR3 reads CASSSEGLFYGYTF. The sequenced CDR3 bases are TGTGCCAGCAGTTCTGAGGGCTTGTTCTATGGC.

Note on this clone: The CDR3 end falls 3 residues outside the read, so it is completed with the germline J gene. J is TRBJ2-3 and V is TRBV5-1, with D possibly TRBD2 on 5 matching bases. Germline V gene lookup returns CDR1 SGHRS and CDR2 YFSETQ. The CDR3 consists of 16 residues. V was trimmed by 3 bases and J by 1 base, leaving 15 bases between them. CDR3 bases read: TGCGCCAGCAGCTCGGCCGACTACCGGGGCACAGATACG. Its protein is CASSSADYRGTDT. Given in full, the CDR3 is CASSSADYRGTDTQYF.

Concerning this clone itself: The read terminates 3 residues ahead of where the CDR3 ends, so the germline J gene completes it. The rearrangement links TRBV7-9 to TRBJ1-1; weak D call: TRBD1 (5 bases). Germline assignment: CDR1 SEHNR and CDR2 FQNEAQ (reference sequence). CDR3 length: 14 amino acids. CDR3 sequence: CASSRGANIETAFF. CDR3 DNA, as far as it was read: TGTGCCAGCAGCCGCGGGGCAAACATTGAGACA.

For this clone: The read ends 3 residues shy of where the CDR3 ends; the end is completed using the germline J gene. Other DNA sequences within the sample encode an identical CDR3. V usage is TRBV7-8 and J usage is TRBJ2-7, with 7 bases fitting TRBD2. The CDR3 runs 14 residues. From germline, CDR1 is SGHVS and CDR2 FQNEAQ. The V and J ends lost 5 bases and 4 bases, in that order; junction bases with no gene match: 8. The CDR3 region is CASSPGLAAYEQYF. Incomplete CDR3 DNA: TGTGCCAGCAGCCCCGGGCTAGCGGCATACGAG.

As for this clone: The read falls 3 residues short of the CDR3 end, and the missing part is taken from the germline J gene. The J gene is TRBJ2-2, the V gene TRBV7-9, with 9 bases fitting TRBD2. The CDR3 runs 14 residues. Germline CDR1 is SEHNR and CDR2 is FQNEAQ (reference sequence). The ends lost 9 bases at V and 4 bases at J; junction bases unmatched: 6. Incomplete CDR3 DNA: TGTGCCAGGACCGGGACTAGCTCCACCGGGGAG. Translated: CARTGTSSTGE. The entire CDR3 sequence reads CARTGTSSTGELFF.

The part of the CDR3 DNA that was read is TGTGCCTGGACCCTTACAGGGGTCAATCAGCCG. This translates into CAWTLTGVNQP. The entire CDR3 protein is CAWTLTGVNQPQYF. The chain has TRBV30 and TRBJ2-3; the match to TRBD1 covers 7 bases. Read sequence stops 3 residues before the CDR3 end, and the germline J gene provides the missing end. CDR3 length: 14 amino acids. CDR1 and CDR2 from the germline V gene are GTSNPN and SVGIG (reference sequence).

The DNA read from the CDR3 is TGTGCCGCGGGGCAGTGGGAG. Amino acids: CAAGQWE. The whole CDR3 sequence is CAAGQWELFF. This rearrangement joins TRBV19 to TRBJ2-2, with D maybe TRBD2 (6 bases). Read coverage stops 3 residues before the CDR3 terminus; the germline J gene supplies the remainder. The germline V gene encodes CDR1 LNHDA and CDR2 SQIVND (reference sequence). The CDR3 extends over 10 amino acids. V was shortened by 11 bases and J by 9 bases, with 10 bases between the two germline ends.

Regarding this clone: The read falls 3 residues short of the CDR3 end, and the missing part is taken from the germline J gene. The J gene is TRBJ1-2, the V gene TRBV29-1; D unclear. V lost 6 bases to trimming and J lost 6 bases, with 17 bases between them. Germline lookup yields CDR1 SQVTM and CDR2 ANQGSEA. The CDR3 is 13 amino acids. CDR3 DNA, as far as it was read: TGCAGCGTATCCTCCACAGTCTTGGATGGC. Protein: CSVSSTVLDG. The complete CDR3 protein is CSVSSTVLDGYTF.

The CDR3 bases that were read are TGTGCCAGCAGGGGGGACAGCGCTTCCTATGGC. This sequence encodes CASRGDSASYG. The complete CDR3 reads CASRGDSASYGYTF. V usage is TRBV2 and J usage is TRBJ1-2; 7 nucleotides agree with TRBD1. The sequence runs out 3 residues before the end of the CDR3; the remainder is reconstructed from the germline J gene. Trimming removed 6 bases from V and 4 bases from J; junction bases left unmatched: 8. Germline CDR1 and CDR2: SNHLY and FYNNEI. The CDR3 totals 14 residues.

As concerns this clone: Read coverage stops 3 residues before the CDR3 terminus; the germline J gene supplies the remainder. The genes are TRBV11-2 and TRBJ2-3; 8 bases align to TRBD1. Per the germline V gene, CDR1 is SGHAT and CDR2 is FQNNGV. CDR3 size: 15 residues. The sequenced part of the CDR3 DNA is TGTGCCAGCAGCCCCGGACAGGGAGGAGGACAGCCG. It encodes CASSPGQGGGQP. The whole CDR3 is CASSPGQGGGQPQYF.

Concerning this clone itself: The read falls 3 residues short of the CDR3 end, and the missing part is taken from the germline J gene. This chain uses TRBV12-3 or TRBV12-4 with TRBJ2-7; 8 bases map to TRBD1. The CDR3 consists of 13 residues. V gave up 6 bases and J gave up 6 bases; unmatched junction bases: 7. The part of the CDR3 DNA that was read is TGTGCCAGCAGAGATACAGGGGGACGCGAG. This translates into CASRDTGGRE. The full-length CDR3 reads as CASRDTGGREQYF.

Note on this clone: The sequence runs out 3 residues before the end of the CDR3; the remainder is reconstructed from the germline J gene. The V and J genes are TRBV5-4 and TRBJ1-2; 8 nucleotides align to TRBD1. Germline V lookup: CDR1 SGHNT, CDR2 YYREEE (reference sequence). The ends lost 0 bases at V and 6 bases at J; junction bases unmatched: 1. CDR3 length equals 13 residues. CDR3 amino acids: CASSLVTGDGYTF. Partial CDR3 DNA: TGTGCCAGCAGCTTGGTGACAGGGGATGGC.

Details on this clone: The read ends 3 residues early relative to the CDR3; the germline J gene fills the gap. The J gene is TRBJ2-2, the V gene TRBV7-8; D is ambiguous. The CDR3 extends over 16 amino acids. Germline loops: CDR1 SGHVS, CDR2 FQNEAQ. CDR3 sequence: CASSSTASSYNSPLFF. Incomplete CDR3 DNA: TGTGCCAGCAGCTCAACAGCAAGCTCCTATAATTCACCG.

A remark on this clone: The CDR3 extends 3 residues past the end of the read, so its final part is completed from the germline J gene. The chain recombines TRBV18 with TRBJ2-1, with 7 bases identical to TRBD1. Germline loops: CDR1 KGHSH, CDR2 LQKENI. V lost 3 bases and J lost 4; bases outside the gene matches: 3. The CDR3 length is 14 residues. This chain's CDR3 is CASSPGTAYNEQFF. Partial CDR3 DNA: TGTGCCAGCTCACCCGGGACAGCATACAATGAG. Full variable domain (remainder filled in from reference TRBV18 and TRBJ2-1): NAGVMQNPRHLVRRRGQEARLRCSPMKGHSHVYWYRQLPEEGLKFMVYLQKENIIDESGMPKERFSAEFPKEGPSILRIQQVVRGDSAAYFCASSPGTAYNEQFFGPGTRLTVL.

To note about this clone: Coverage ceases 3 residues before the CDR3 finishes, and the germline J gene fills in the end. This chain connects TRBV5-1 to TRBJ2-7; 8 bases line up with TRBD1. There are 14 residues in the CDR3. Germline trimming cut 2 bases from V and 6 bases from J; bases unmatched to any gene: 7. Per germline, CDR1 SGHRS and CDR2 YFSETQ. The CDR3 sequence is CASSLGQGLGEQYF. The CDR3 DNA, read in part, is TGCGCCAGCAGCTTAGGACAGGGCTTAGGCGAG. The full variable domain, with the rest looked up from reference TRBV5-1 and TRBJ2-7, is KAGVTQTPRYLIKTRGQQVTLSCSPISGHRSVSWYQQTPGQGLQFLFEYFSETQRNKGNFPGRFSGRQFSNSRSEMNVSTLELGDSALYLCASSLGQGLGEQYFGPGTRLTVT.

The CDR3 DNA, read in part, is TGTGCCAGTAGTATCGGACAGGCCCTTAGCAATCAGCCG. Translation gives CASSIGQALSNQP. The full CDR3 is CASSIGQALSNQPQYF. The chain employs TRBV19 and TRBJ2-3; 7 bases are a match to TRBD1. Read coverage stops 3 residues before the CDR3 terminus; the germline J gene supplies the remainder. Germline loops: CDR1 LNHDA, CDR2 SQIVND (reference sequence). CDR3 length: 16 amino acids. The entire variable domain, with the rest obtained from reference TRBV19 and TRBJ2-3, is as follows: DGGITQSPKYLFRKEGQNVTLSCEQNLNHDAMYWYRQDPGQGLRLIYYSQIVNDFQKGDIAEGYSVSREKKESFPLTVTSAQKNPTAFYLCASSIGQALSNQPQYFGPGTRLTVL.

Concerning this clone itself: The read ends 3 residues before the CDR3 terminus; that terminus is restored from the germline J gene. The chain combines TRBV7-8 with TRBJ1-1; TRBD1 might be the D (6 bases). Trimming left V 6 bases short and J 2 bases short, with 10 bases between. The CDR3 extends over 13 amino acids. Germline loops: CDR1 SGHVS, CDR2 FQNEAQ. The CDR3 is CASRWTENTEAFF. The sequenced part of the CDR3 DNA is TGTGCCAGCAGGTGGACAGAAAACACTGAA.

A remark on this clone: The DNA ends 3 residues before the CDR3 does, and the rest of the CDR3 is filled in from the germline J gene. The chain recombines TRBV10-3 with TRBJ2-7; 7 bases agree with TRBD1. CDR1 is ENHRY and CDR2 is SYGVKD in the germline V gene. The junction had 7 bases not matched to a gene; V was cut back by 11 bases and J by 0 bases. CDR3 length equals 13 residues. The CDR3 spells CAAGTASSYEQYF. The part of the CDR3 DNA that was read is TGTGCCGCTGGGACAGCGAGCTCCTACGAG.

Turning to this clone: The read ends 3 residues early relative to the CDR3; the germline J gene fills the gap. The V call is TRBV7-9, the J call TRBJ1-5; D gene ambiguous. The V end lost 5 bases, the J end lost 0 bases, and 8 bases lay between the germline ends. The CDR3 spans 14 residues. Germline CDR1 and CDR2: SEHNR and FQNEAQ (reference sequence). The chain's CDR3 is CASSVDTSNQPQHF. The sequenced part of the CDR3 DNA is TGTGCCAGCAGCGTAGACACTAGCAATCAGCCC.

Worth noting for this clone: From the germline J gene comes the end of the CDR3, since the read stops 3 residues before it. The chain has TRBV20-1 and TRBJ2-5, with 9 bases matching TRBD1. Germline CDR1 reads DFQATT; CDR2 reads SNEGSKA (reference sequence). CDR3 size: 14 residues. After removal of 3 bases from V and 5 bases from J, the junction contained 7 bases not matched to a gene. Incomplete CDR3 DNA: TGCAGTGCTAGCCCTACAGGGGGCAGGGAGACC. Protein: CSASPTGGRET. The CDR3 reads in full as CSASPTGGRETQYF.